This T cell receptor beta chain was sequenced in a study of CD8 T cells in ankylosing spondylitis. This clonotype showed up just a few times. The antigen remains undetermined. One junction end does not reproduce the germline sequence, and a read error may be involved. Researchers built TCR beta libraries using quantitative 5'-RACE with molecular barcodes. TCRdb itself ran the 5' RACE reads through MiXCR, one entry per CDR3 protein. Of 250,000 to 350,000 distinct CDR3 sequences listed, roughly 20% are singletons. Study-level results: From matched ankylosing spondylitis synovial fluid, disease-linked clones were reportedly recovered at significantly enriched levels.

The CDR3 sequence is 13 residues long. CDR1 and CDR2 from the germline V gene are SGHRS and YFSETQ. The sequence came from a female donor with ankylosing spondylitis or in good health (not recorded which). Sequenced: blood, either unsorted or a sorted T cell fraction (not recorded which). This sequence joins TRBV5-1 and TRBJ2-3, with unresolved D. The CDR3 DNA sequence: TGCGCCAGCAGCTTGGATTTCACCACATTCCCGATTTTT. Its translation: CASSLDFTTFPIF.